The sequence of this T cell receptor beta chain was determined in a study of blood T cell repertoires in COVID-19. The overall study: Sites across the United States, Italy and Spain contributed samples from acute and convalescent COVID-19.

As handled by the study authors: Amplification of reference gene primers provided the estimated nucleated cell counts. Libraries were prepared by immunoSEQ multiplex PCR; TCRdb keeps only in-frame clonotypes and omits some of them. That table furnishes V, J and clone size, whereas the DNA furnished D and trimming. This repertoire shows some 60,000 clones, 70% to 90% found once; its top ten account for 6% to 8%. The CDR3 length is 14 residues. J gave up 7 bases and V 2 bases, and 5 bases lay outside the gene matches. Germline V gene sequence: CDR1 WNHNN, CDR2 SYGVQD (reference sequence). Input material: peripheral blood. This receptor was taken from a human donor with active COVID-19. The donor label of this sample is uncertain. The chain is built from TRBV10-1 and TRBJ2-1; TRBD1 agrees at 7 bases. The CDR3 region is CASSETGVINEQFF. In nucleotides, the CDR3 is TGCGCCAGCAGTGAGACAGGGGTTATAAATGAGCAGTTCTTC.